A selection of T cell receptor beta chains follows, all from one sample in a study of blood T cell repertoires in COVID-19. Sequenced by immunoSEQ multiplex PCR; TCRdb stores in-frame clones only, minus some. The repertoire holds a few hundred thousand clones, with 80% to 90% as singletons. Sequencing was performed on peripheral blood. Source of these receptors: a woman aged 50 to 60 with acute or convalescent COVID-19. Each CDR3 is given with its conserved first and last residue. The D gene is left open where the match is weak. Clone size is given for some rows only: seen once, a few or many times, or a class if the clone is expanded.

clone size	V gene	D gene	J gene	CDR3 DNA	CDR3 protein
.	TRBV11-2	.	TRBJ1-2	TGTGCCAGCAGCTTAGATAGGGCAGGGTGGTATGGCTACACCTTC	CASSLDRAGWYGYTF
.	TRBV27	.	TRBJ1-5	TGTGCCAGCAGTTTAATCGGGGGGCAGAATCAGCCCCAGCATTTT	CASSLIGGQNQPQHF
.	TRBV2	TRBD1	TRBJ1-4	TGTGCCAGCGGGGACAGGCTGGGTGCAACTAATGAAAAACTGTTTTTT	CASGDRLGATNEKLFF
.	TRBV11-1	.	TRBJ1-6	TGTGCCAGCAGCTTATTCCGCGATAATTCACCCCTCCACTTT	CASSLFRDNSPLHF
.	TRBV19	TRBD1	TRBJ1-5	TGTGCCAGTAGTCCTTCAGGGGGTTATAGCAATCAGCCCCAGCATTTT	CASSPSGGYSNQPQHF
.	TRBV27	.	TRBJ1-6	TGTGCCAGCAGTTTTGTCCAGAACAATTCACCCCTCCACTTT	CASSFVQNNSPLHF
.	TRBV6-5	.	TRBJ2-5	TGTGCCTCCCAGCCCTGGCAGTCTGGGAGAGAGACCCAGTACTTC	CASQPWQSGRETQYF
.	TRBV5-6	TRBD2	TRBJ2-2	TGTGCCAGCAGCTTGGGGGGACTATATAGGGCCGGGGAGCTGTTTTTT	CASSLGGLYRAGELFF
once	TRBV10-3	.	TRBJ1-4	TGTGCCACTACAGGGAATAATGAAAAACTGTTTTTT	CATTGNNEKLFF
.	TRBV20-1	.	TRBJ2-3	TGCAGTGCTAGTGGGGGGTTCGGGGGGCCCCTTACAGATACGCAGTATTTT	CSASGGFGGPLTDTQYF
.	TRBV18	TRBD1	TRBJ1-4	TGTGCCAGCTCACCACTCGGGACAGGGCTAGAAAAACTGTTTTTT	CASSPLGTGLEKLFF
.	TRBV7-9	.	TRBJ1-4	TGTGCCAGCAGCCCCCAGGGGCAGGAAAAACTGTTTTTT	CASSPQGQEKLFF
.	TRBV7-7	TRBD2	TRBJ2-1	TGTGCCAGCAGTCGGACTAGCGGGGCCTACAATGAGCAGTTCTTC	CASSRTSGAYNEQFF
.	TRBV6-2/TRBV6-3	.	TRBJ2-7	TGTGCCAGCAGCCGACAGTTTTACGAGCAGTACTTC	CASSRQFYEQYF
.	TRBV19	.	TRBJ1-2	TGTGCCAGTAGTATAGATGTCGGCAGGAGGTCCCATGGCTACACCTTC	CASSIDVGRRSHGYTF
few	TRBV5-1	TRBD2	TRBJ2-5	TGCGCCAGCAGCTTGGGTGTTAGCGGGAGTGGAAAGACCCAGTACTTC	CASSLGVSGSGKTQYF
.	TRBV5-1	TRBD1	TRBJ2-5	TGCGCCAGCAGCGCAACAGGGGGTCGAGAGACCCAGTACTTC	CASSATGGRETQYF
.	TRBV21-1	.	TRBJ1-1	TGTGCCAGCAGCCCGACATACACTGAAGCTTTCTTT	CASSPTYTEAFF
once	TRBV12-2	.	TRBJ1-6	TGTGCAAGTCGCTTAGGATCCGAACCCCGGACGGGAGATAATTCACCCCTCCACTTT	CASRLGSEPRTGDNSPLHF
.	TRBV7-2	TRBD2	TRBJ2-2	TGTGCCAGCAGCACTCCCGGGACTAGCGGCACCGGGGAGCTGTTTTTT	CASSTPGTSGTGELFF
.	TRBV2	TRBD2	TRBJ2-7	TGTGCCAGCAGTGCGGGACTAGACCCCACCTACGAGCAGTACTTC	CASSAGLDPTYEQYF
.	TRBV3-1/TRBV3-2	.	TRBJ1-6	TGTGCCAGCAGCCAAACCTCTAACTCCTATAATTCACCCCTCCACTTT	CASSQTSNSYNSPLHF
.	TRBV7-2	TRBD1	TRBJ1-5	TGTGCCAGCAGCCCTGGACAGGGCCGATATAGCAATCAGCCCCAGCATTTT	CASSPGQGRYSNQPQHF